This T cell receptor (beta chain) was found in a study of breast tumors, draining lymph nodes, adjacent tissues. MiXCR, run by TCRdb on the multiplex PCR reads, gives a single entry per CDR3 protein. The sample holds approximately 230,000 distinct CDR3 sequences; under 35% are singletons and the top ten take 3.6%. Findings of the study overall: Luminal-like breast cancer showed significantly greater tumor-nontumor repertoire similarity than basal-like breast cancer did. Tumor T cell lymph node origin was a supported hypothesis, not proven. The data were judged consistent with most tumor T cells coming from lymph node and expanding in tumor. Tumor repertoires ranked between lymph nodes and nontumor tissue in diversity, with V and J gene preferences.

Breast cancer patients provided tissue from their axillary draining lymph nodes. V was clipped by 5 bases and J by 4 bases; unmatched bases: 6. The CDR3 is 17 residues long. Germline V lookup: CDR1 SNHLY, CDR2 FYNNEI. This clonotype showed up many times. Its antigen is undetermined. The chain carries TRBV2 and TRBJ2-1; 15 nucleotides match TRBD2. The receptor's source is a female donor with breast cancer. Some clones in this sample may be carry-over from other donors' samples. Sequenced: axillary lymph node tissue. The CDR3 region is CASSPLGTSGRYNEQFF. The CDR3, as DNA: TGTGCCAGCAGTCCCCTGGGGACTAGCGGGAGGTACAATGAGCAGTTCTTC.